The T cell receptor beta chain under discussion was sequenced for a study of blood T cells in healthy people across ages. Overall study findings and caveats: Investigators viewed diversity estimates from one million T cells as underestimates, the study reported.

The germline V gene has CDR1 LGHNA and CDR2 YSLEER. CDR3 size: 17 residues. This clonotype occurred a few times. Its antigen is unknown. A read error may produce the germline difference seen at one junction end. The sample providers were healthy Caucasian people from Russia, aged roughly 6 to 95. For the second PCR, which ran for roughly 7 to 11 cycles, a sample-barcoded 5' primer and a J-beta primer mix were used. A template-switch adaptor that had 12 random nucleotides put a tag on each cDNA molecule. MiXCR was run by TCRdb on the 5' RACE reads, yielding one entry per CDR3 protein. This sample has roughly 560,000 distinct CDR3 sequences; approximately 25% occur once, and the top ten carry roughly 9.4%. This same sample was also taken into another study, of T cells of mothers and their children. That report notes: Thymic selection molds TCR recombination output in a comparable way in related and unrelated pairs.

The source of this sequence is a boy aged 10-17 years in good health. The material sequenced was blood. The chain links TRBV4-3 to TRBJ1-4; 7 positions agree with TRBD1. CDR3 amino acids: CASSQGTGQQTNEKLLF. CDR3 nucleotide sequence: TGCGCCAGCAGCCAAGGGACGGGACAGCAAACTAATGAAAAACTGCTTTTT.